Below are 32 T cell receptor beta chains sequenced from a single sample in a study of regulatory T cells in long-lasting Graves disease. With iRepertoire HTBI primers and Arm-PCR of CDR3 regions, TCR beta libraries were built. TCRdb reprocessed the multiplex PCR reads with MiXCR, giving one entry per CDR3 protein. Among hundreds of thousands of distinct CDR3 sequences, roughly 15% were seen once, and the ten largest hold about 17%. Time point in this sample: newly diagnosed GD, antithyroid drugs for less than 3 months. PBMC-derived RNA was used for the TCR library. These data also featured in a second study, about T cells in Graves' hyperthyroidism and ophthalmopathy.

The sample here was peripheral blood mononuclear cells (PBMCs), taken at new diagnosis, from a patient treated with antithyroid drugs. The receptors derive from a woman in her 30s with Graves disease.

The chain uses TRBV20-1 and TRBJ1-5; the D gene is possibly TRBD1 (5 bases). This CDR3 is 14 amino acids long. Between the trimmed V and J ends, which lost 3 bases and 3 bases, there was a span of 12 bases. The germline CDR1 and CDR2 sequences are DFQATT and SNEGSKA (reference sequence). CDR3 sequence: CSARSGQTNQPQHF. The DNA for the CDR3 is TGCAGTGCTAGGTCGGGGCAAACCAATCAGCCCCAGCATTTT.

This clonotype has ten or more counts. The rearrangement uses TRBV7-8 and TRBJ1-1; no firm D call. V was trimmed by 5 bases and J by 7 bases, leaving 20 bases between them. CDR1 SGHVS and CDR2 FQNEAQ come from the germline V gene. There are 15 residues in the CDR3. In DNA, the CDR3 is TGTGCCAGCAGCGATCCGCTGGTGGGTGCGCTTGAAGCTTTCTTT. As protein: CASSDPLVGALEAFF.

This chain links TRBV20-1 with TRBJ2-7; D possibly uses TRBD1 or TRBD2 (5 bases each). CDR1 and CDR2 from the germline V gene are DFQATT and SNEGSKA (reference sequence). Between the trimmed V and J ends, which lost 6 bases and 2 bases, there was a span of 20 bases. The CDR3 length is 15 residues. The CDR3 region is CSAARDARGTYEQYF. The CDR3 DNA reads as TGCAGTGCCGCCCGGGACGCCCGTGGGACCTACGAGCAGTACTTC.

Comments on this clonotype: A much larger clone differs from this one at a single base, so this may be a read error. The chain recombines TRBV3-1 with TRBJ2-7; 9 bases are a match to TRBD1. In germline, CDR1 is LGHDT, CDR2 YNNKEL (reference sequence). The CDR3 loop spans 14 amino acids. CDR3 amino acids: CASSQGQGTYGQYF. The CDR3 DNA follows: TGTGCCAGCAGCCAGGGACAGGGAACCTACGGGCAGTACTTC.

The rearrangement joins TRBV3-1 to TRBJ1-4; 9 bases are a match to TRBD1. V gave up 5 bases and J gave up 3 bases; unmatched junction bases: 13. Germline V CDR1 and CDR2: LGHDT, YNNKEL (reference sequence). The CDR3 extends over 18 amino acids. The CDR3 sequence: CASSARDRVIVANEKLFF. The CDR3 DNA reads as TGTGCCAGCAGCGCCCGGGACAGGGTGATTGTCGCTAATGAAAAACTGTTTTTT.

A note on this clonotype: A much larger clone lies a single base off, so this may be a read error. This rearrangement joins TRBV19 to TRBJ2-1; 8 bases align to TRBD2. The CDR3 covers 15 residues. Germline trimming cut 3 bases from V and 8 bases from J; bases unmatched to any gene: 9. Germline V gives CDR1 LNHDA, CDR2 SQIVND (reference sequence). As DNA, the CDR3 is TGTGCCAGTAGTATGAGCGGGAGAATGAGGGATGAGCAGTTCTTC. This codes for CASSMSGRMRDEQFF.

This clonotype has ten or more counts. V usage is TRBV28 and J usage is TRBJ1-2; D remains ambiguous. This CDR3 has 14 residues. Trimming shortened V by 6 bases and J by 7 bases, and 18 bases separated the two germline ends. Looked up from germline, CDR1 is MDHEN and CDR2 is SYDVKM. The CDR3 DNA reads as TGTGCCAGCAGCCCGATCGGCAAATGGGGTGGCTACACCTTC. Translated, it gives CASSPIGKWGGYTF.

Many counts were recorded for this clonotype. The V call is TRBV28, the J call TRBJ2-5; a weak D match, TRBD1 (6 bases). Germline V gives CDR1 MDHEN, CDR2 SYDVKM. The V end was cut by 3 bases, the J end by 5 bases, with 10 bases between. The length of the CDR3 is 13 residues. CDR3: CASSFAGEETQYF. CDR3 nucleotide sequence: TGTGCCAGCAGTTTTGCAGGGGAGGAGACCCAGTACTTC.

This rearrangement joins TRBV12-3 or TRBV12-4 to TRBJ1-5, with D possibly matching TRBD1 (5 bases). This CDR3 comprises 12 residues. Trimming took off 7 bases at V and 6 bases at J, with 10 bases between the two ends. Here the CDR3 DNA reads TGTGCCAGCACCCTCGGGGGTCAGCCCCAGCATTTT. Its translation: CASTLGGQPQHF.

This rearrangement joins TRBV5-1 to TRBJ2-3; 10 nucleotides align to TRBD2. Germline V gene lookup returns CDR1 SGHRS and CDR2 YFSETQ. This CDR3 is built from 19 residues. Trimming removed 0 bases from V and 5 bases from J; junction bases left unmatched: 15. The CDR3: CASSLEALRLAGVVDTQYF. Written as DNA, the CDR3 is TGCGCCAGCAGCTTGGAAGCCCTCCGCCTAGCGGGAGTCGTAGATACGCAGTATTTT.

The J gene is TRBJ2-7, the V gene TRBV3-1; the D call may be TRBD1 or TRBD2 (5 bases each). Germline CDR1 and CDR2: LGHDT and YNNKEL (reference sequence). Trimming took 2 bases from V and 5 from J, leaving 16 bases between them. CDR3 length equals 15 residues. The CDR3 DNA sequence: TGTGCCAGCAGCCAACCTGAACGGGACGTAAACGAGCAGTACTTC. Protein product: CASSQPERDVNEQYF.

This clonotype showed up many times. The gene calls are TRBV28 and TRBJ2-3; TRBD1 aligns across 8 bases. Germline V gene lookup returns CDR1 MDHEN and CDR2 SYDVKM. V lost 5 bases to trimming and J lost 6 bases; unmatched junction nucleotides: 7. CDR3 length: 14 residues. This chain's CDR3 is CASSPPDRVDTQYF. CDR3 nucleotides: TGTGCCAGCAGTCCACCGGACAGGGTGGATACGCAGTATTTT.

The genes are TRBV4-1 and TRBJ1-2; 9 nucleotides line up with TRBD1. The V segment lost 4 bases and the J segment 8 bases; nucleotides outside the gene matches: 11. The V gene's germline CDR1 is MGHRA and CDR2 YSYEKL. CDR3 length: 15 residues. DNA for the CDR3: TGCGCCAGCAGCCCACTTGCTGGGACAGGGTACGGCTACACCTTC. This encodes CASSPLAGTGYGYTF.

Comment on this clonotype: A junction end diverges from the germline sequence, so it may reflect a read error. The genes are TRBV6-1 and TRBJ1-1, with TRBD1 as a possible D gene (5 bases). The CDR3 is 14 residues long. Germline loops: CDR1 MNHNS, CDR2 SASEGT. The CDR3: CASREDGSDTEASF. The CDR3 DNA reads TGTGCCAGCAGGGAGGACGGATCGGACACTGAAGCTTCCTTT.

A note on this clonotype: A read error may explain this, as a much larger clone is one base away. The chain has TRBV27 and TRBJ1-5; maybe TRBD1 (5 bases). Germline CDR1 is MNHEY and CDR2 is SMNVEV (reference sequence). Trimming took 6 bases from V and 6 from J, leaving 18 bases between them. The CDR3 covers 15 residues. In DNA form, the CDR3 reads TGTGCCAGCAGCGCCGGGACGGAGGGTTCTCAGCCCCAGCATTTT. It is translated as CASSAGTEGSQPQHF.

In its sample, this clonotype was seen a few times. The missing conserved phenylalanine or tryptophan at the end of this CDR3 makes a read error likely. This chain links TRBV6-1 with TRBJ2-7; tentative D call: TRBD1 (6 bases). The germline V gene encodes CDR1 MNHNS and CDR2 SASEGT. This CDR3 has 14 residues. V was cut by 0 bases and J by 6 bases, with 12 bases left in between. DNA of the CDR3: TGTGCCAGCAGTGAAGCCACGGACAGAGCCGAGCAGTACATC. Its protein product is CASSEATDRAEQYI.

There are a few counts of this clonotype. This sequence joins TRBV11-2 and TRBJ1-1, with D uncertain. Germline V lookup: CDR1 SGHAT, CDR2 FQNNGV. The CDR3 runs to 14 residues. Trimming pared 4 bases from V and 7 bases from J, leaving 16 bases between. The DNA for the CDR3 is TGTGCCAGCAGCTCACTTTCGATTGTTGGTGAAGCTTTCTTT. Translated: CASSSLSIVGEAFF.

The chain is built from TRBV19 and TRBJ2-7; D is possibly TRBD1 or TRBD2 (5 bases each). CDR1 and CDR2 from the germline V gene are LNHDA and SQIVND (reference sequence). CDR3 length: 14 amino acids. V gave up 4 bases and J gave up 2 bases, with 12 bases separating them. The CDR3 loop reads CASSTPGPAYEQYF. The DNA of the CDR3 is TGTGCCAGTAGTACCCCGGGACCGGCCTACGAGCAGTACTTC.

In its sample, this clonotype was seen many times. The chain carries TRBV12-3 or TRBV12-4 and TRBJ2-1; TRBD1 matches 8 bases. This CDR3 has 16 amino acids. After removal of 6 bases from V and 15 bases from J, the junction contained 22 bases not matched to a gene. The chain's CDR3 is CASRPTGTGSEGSRFF. The CDR3 coding sequence is TGTGCCAGCAGACCGACCGGGACAGGTTCCGAGGGTTCCCGGTTCTTC.

This clonotype was detected ten times or more. V and J are TRBV7-9 and TRBJ2-1, with 9 bases that match TRBD1. The V segment lost 5 bases and the J segment 3 bases; nucleotides outside the gene matches: 8. Germline assignment: CDR1 SEHNR and CDR2 FQNEAQ (reference sequence). This CDR3 comprises 16 residues. The CDR3 spells CASSGMATGGYNEQFF. The CDR3 bases are TGTGCCAGCAGCGGAATGGCGACAGGGGGCTACAATGAGCAGTTCTTC.

This chain connects TRBV20-1 to TRBJ2-1; perhaps TRBD1 as D (7 bases). The CDR3 runs 13 residues. Germline lookup yields CDR1 DFQATT and CDR2 SNEGSKA (reference sequence). V shed 5 bases and J shed 6 bases, with 14 bases lying between them. The chain's CDR3 is CSAQPGGPNEQFF. The CDR3 DNA is TGCAGTGCTCAACCAGGGGGGCCCAATGAGCAGTTCTTC.

This clonotype was detected only a few times. The chain is built from TRBV6-1 and TRBJ1-6; 7 bases line up with TRBD1. Germline CDR1 is MNHNS and CDR2 is SASEGT. This CDR3 has 15 amino acids. The ends lost 5 bases at V and 3 bases at J; junction bases unmatched: 4. The CDR3: CASSRGQNYNSPLHF. CDR3 in DNA: TGTGCCAGCAGTAGGGGGCAGAACTATAATTCACCCCTCCACTTT.

V usage is TRBV7-6 and J usage is TRBJ2-2; D unclear. The CDR3 loop spans 13 amino acids. Trimming took off 5 bases at V and 1 base at J, with 5 bases between the two ends. Per the germline V gene, CDR1 is SGHVS and CDR2 is FNYEAQ. The CDR3 is CASSPWNTGELFF. Here the CDR3 DNA reads TGTGCCAGCAGCCCCTGGAACACCGGGGAGCTGTTTTTT.

The chain combines TRBV3-1 with TRBJ1-1; no clear D gene. The V end lost 4 bases, the J end lost 3 bases, and 21 bases lay between the germline ends. Germline-derived CDR1 and CDR2 are LGHDT and YNNKEL (reference sequence). There are 17 residues in the CDR3. The chain's CDR3 is CASSPTHVGFRDTEAFF. As DNA, the CDR3 is TGTGCCAGCAGCCCCACTCACGTCGGGTTTCGGGACACTGAAGCTTTCTTT.

As for this clonotype: Being one base from a much bigger clone, this may be a read error. V usage is TRBV30 and J usage is TRBJ1-1, with a tentative D call TRBD1 (6 bases). The CDR3 is 12 amino acids. Germline V gene data show CDR1 as GTSNPN and CDR2 as SVGIG (reference sequence). The CDR3 DNA reads TGTGGCTGGTATACAGGGTACACTGAAGCTTTCTTT. It specifies CGWYTGYTEAFF.

This chain uses TRBV30 with TRBJ1-1; D is uncertain. Trimming took off 4 bases at V and 5 bases at J, with 20 bases between the two ends. Germline values: CDR1 GTSNPN, CDR2 SVGIG (reference sequence). CDR3 length: 15 residues. The CDR3 loop reads CAWNHRSGLRTEAFF. CDR3 sequence (DNA): TGTGCCTGGAACCACAGATCGGGTTTGAGGACTGAAGCTTTCTTT.

The sample holds many counts of this clonotype. This chain uses TRBV6-1 with TRBJ2-7; 10 bases are shared with TRBD1. This CDR3 comprises 13 residues. CDR1 and CDR2 (germline): MNHNS, SASEGT. V gave up 9 bases and J gave up 3 bases; unmatched junction bases: 5. The CDR3 spells CASRQGAIYEQYF. The CDR3 DNA is TGTGCCAGTAGACAGGGGGCAATCTACGAGCAGTACTTC.

This clonotype was recorded at least ten times. The rearrangement links TRBV2 to TRBJ1-2, with D tentatively TRBD1 (6 bases). This CDR3 comprises 13 residues. The V gene's germline CDR1 is SNHLY and CDR2 FYNNEI. The germline V and J ends were trimmed by 1 base and 4 bases, with 7 bases remaining between them. The CDR3 loop is CASSEEGVYGYTF. CDR3 DNA: TGTGCCAGCAGTGAAGAGGGGGTCTATGGCTACACCTTC.

This clonotype showed up just a few times. CDR3 nucleotide sequence: TGTGCCAGCAGCCCGACGGGACTAGGGTACGAGCAGTACTTC. It codes for CASSPTGLGYEQYF. The chain couples TRBV3-1 to TRBJ2-7; TRBD2 aligns across 8 bases. The CDR3 sequence is 14 residues long. Germline CDR1 LGHDT, CDR2 YNNKEL (reference sequence). Trimming at V came to 4 bases and at J to 4 bases, leaving 6 bases not matched to a gene.

This clonotype has just a few counts. This chain uses TRBV27 with TRBJ2-2; D may be TRBD1 (5 bases). Germline V gene lookup returns CDR1 MNHEY and CDR2 SMNVEV (reference sequence). V was shortened by 5 bases and J by 4 bases, with 11 bases between the two germline ends. The CDR3 has 14 residues. The DNA of the CDR3 is TGTGCCAGCAGTCCCTTTAGGGGCACCGGGGAGCTGTTTTTT. The encoded protein is CASSPFRGTGELFF.

This clonotype was seen ten or more times. The chain combines TRBV30 with TRBJ2-1; D tentatively fits TRBD1 or TRBD2 (5 bases each). Between the trimmed V and J ends, which lost 5 bases and 8 bases, there was a span of 16 bases. Germline V gene data show CDR1 as GTSNPN and CDR2 as SVGIG (reference sequence). CDR3 length: 13 amino acids. The CDR3 DNA reads TGTGCCTGGGGGGCGAGAGCGGCCGATGAGCAGTTCTTC. It encodes CAWGARAADEQFF.

This clonotype was counted ten times or more. The chain is built from TRBV6-1 and TRBJ1-5; D is perhaps TRBD1 (5 bases). Deletions cut 6 bases from V and 2 bases from J, with 20 bases between. From germline, CDR1 is MNHNS and CDR2 SASEGT. The CDR3 is made up of 17 amino acids. This chain's CDR3 is CASRTAGIRGGNQPQHF. In DNA, the CDR3 is TGTGCCAGCAGAACCGCCGGGATAAGGGGAGGCAATCAGCCCCAGCATTTT.